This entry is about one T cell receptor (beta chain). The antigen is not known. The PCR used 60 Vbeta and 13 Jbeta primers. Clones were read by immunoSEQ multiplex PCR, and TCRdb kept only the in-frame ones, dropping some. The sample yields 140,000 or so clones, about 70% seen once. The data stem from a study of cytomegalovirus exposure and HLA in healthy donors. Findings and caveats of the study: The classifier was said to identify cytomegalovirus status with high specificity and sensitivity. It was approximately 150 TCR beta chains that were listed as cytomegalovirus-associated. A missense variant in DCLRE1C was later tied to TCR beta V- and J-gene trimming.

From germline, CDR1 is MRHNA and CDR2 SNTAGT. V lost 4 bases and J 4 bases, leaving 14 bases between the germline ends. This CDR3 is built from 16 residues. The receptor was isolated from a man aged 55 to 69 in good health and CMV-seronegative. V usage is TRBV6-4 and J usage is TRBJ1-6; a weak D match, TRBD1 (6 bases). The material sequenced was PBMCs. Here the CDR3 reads CASSVPGTYYNSPLHF. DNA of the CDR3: TGTGCCAGCAGTGTACCCGGGACATATTATAATTCACCCCTCCACTTT.